These T cell receptor beta chains were read from a single sample in a study of blood T cell repertoires in COVID-19. The data were produced by immunoSEQ multiplex PCR, yet TCRdb's version contains in-frame clones alone and is incomplete. This sample has around 170,000 clones, with 80% to 90% found just once. Material for sequencing was peripheral blood. These receptors all stem from a man between 18 and 35 years old who had recovered from COVID-19. CDR3s include the opening cysteine and the closing phenylalanine or tryptophan. A D gene is named only where the DNA matches it firmly. Expanded clones get a size class; other rows say once, few or many, or leave the size out.

D gene: .
J gene: TRBJ2-1
V gene: TRBV5-5
clone size: .
CDR3 protein: CASSTRDNSLVF
CDR3 DNA: TGTGCCAGCAGCACCCGGGACAATTCCCTGGTCTTC

D gene: TRBD2
J gene: TRBJ2-2
V gene: TRBV3-1/TRBV3-2
clone size: .
CDR3 protein: CASSQWGSGRATGELFF
CDR3 DNA: TGTGCCAGCAGCCAATGGGGTAGCGGGAGGGCCACCGGGGAGCTGTTTTTT

D gene: TRBD2
J gene: TRBJ2-7
V gene: TRBV4-3
clone size: .
CDR3 protein: CASSQDYAGGPMEQYF
CDR3 DNA: TGCGCCAGCAGCCAAGACTATGCGGGAGGTCCCATGGAGCAGTACTTC

D gene: .
J gene: TRBJ2-7
V gene: TRBV21-1
clone size: .
CDR3 protein: CASSKARVNF
CDR3 DNA: TGTGCCAGCAGCAAAGCGAGAGTCAACTTC

D gene: TRBD1
J gene: TRBJ2-2
V gene: TRBV7-6
clone size: .
CDR3 protein: CASSFGFTGDTGELFF
CDR3 DNA: TGTGCCAGCAGCTTCGGTTTCACAGGGGATACCGGGGAGCTGTTTTTT

D gene: TRBD2
J gene: TRBJ2-7
V gene: TRBV5-6
clone size: .
CDR3 protein: CASTPGLAYSYEQYF
CDR3 DNA: TGTGCCAGCACCCCCGGACTAGCGTATTCCTACGAGCAGTACTTC

D gene: TRBD2
J gene: TRBJ2-1
V gene: TRBV3-1/TRBV3-2
clone size: few
CDR3 protein: CASSAGTSGYNEQFF
CDR3 DNA: TGTGCCAGCAGCGCCGGGACTAGCGGCTACAATGAGCAGTTCTTC

D gene: TRBD1
J gene: TRBJ2-2
V gene: TRBV24-1
clone size: .
CDR3 protein: CATSDSGTGANTGELFF
CDR3 DNA: TGTGCCACCAGTGACTCCGGGACAGGGGCGAACACCGGGGAGCTGTTTTTT

D gene: TRBD2
J gene: TRBJ2-1
V gene: TRBV28
clone size: .
CDR3 protein: CASTVAGGSNEQFF
CDR3 DNA: TGTGCCAGCACCGTAGCGGGAGGGTCCAATGAGCAGTTCTTC

D gene: .
J gene: TRBJ1-6
V gene: TRBV5-1
clone size: .
CDR3 protein: CASSQGNNSPLHF
CDR3 DNA: TGCGCCAGCAGTCAGGGGAACAATTCACCCCTCCACTTT

D gene: TRBD2
J gene: TRBJ2-7
V gene: TRBV7-6
clone size: .
CDR3 protein: CASSSGLGGGRYEQYF
CDR3 DNA: TGTGCCAGCAGCTCGGGTTTGGGGGGAGGGAGGTACGAGCAGTACTTC

D gene: TRBD1
J gene: TRBJ1-2
V gene: TRBV4-3
clone size: once
CDR3 protein: CASSHTGTGGNYGYTF
CDR3 DNA: TGCGCCAGCAGCCATACCGGGACAGGGGGCAACTATGGCTACACCTTC

D gene: TRBD1
J gene: TRBJ1-6
V gene: TRBV6-5
clone size: .
CDR3 protein: CASSYDRGGNSPLHF
CDR3 DNA: TGTGCCAGCAGTTACGACAGGGGAGGTAATTCACCCCTCCACTTT

D gene: .
J gene: TRBJ2-2
V gene: TRBV6-2/TRBV6-3
clone size: .
CDR3 protein: CASSTPVRGTDTGELFF
CDR3 DNA: TGTGCCAGCAGTACCCCAGTCAGGGGAACGGACACCGGGGAGCTGTTTTTT

D gene: TRBD1
J gene: TRBJ2-5
V gene: TRBV6-5
clone size: once
CDR3 protein: CASSYSRDSQETQYF
CDR3 DNA: TGTGCCAGCAGTTACTCGAGGGACAGCCAAGAGACCCAGTACTTC

D gene: TRBD2
J gene: TRBJ2-7
V gene: TRBV6-5
clone size: .
CDR3 protein: CASSVAGAIYEQYF
CDR3 DNA: TGTGCCAGCAGCGTAGCGGGAGCCATCTACGAGCAGTACTTC

D gene: TRBD1
J gene: TRBJ1-1
V gene: TRBV28
clone size: .
CDR3 protein: CASSLGTGLGAFF
CDR3 DNA: TGTGCCAGCAGCCTAGGGACAGGACTTGGGGCTTTCTTT

D gene: .
J gene: TRBJ2-7
V gene: TRBV5-1
clone size: .
CDR3 protein: CASSFDSRSYEQYF
CDR3 DNA: TGCGCCAGCAGCTTTGACAGCAGGAGCTACGAGCAGTACTTC

D gene: TRBD2
J gene: TRBJ2-5
V gene: TRBV11-3
clone size: .
CDR3 protein: CASSSGTSGGQETQYF
CDR3 DNA: TGTGCCAGCAGCTCCGGGACTAGCGGGGGTCAAGAGACCCAGTACTTC

D gene: TRBD2
J gene: TRBJ2-7
V gene: TRBV4-3
clone size: .
CDR3 protein: CASSSGINSYEQYF
CDR3 DNA: TGCGCCAGCAGTAGCGGGATTAACTCCTACGAGCAGTACTTC

D gene: TRBD1
J gene: TRBJ2-7
V gene: TRBV3-1/TRBV3-2
clone size: .
CDR3 protein: CASSQGTGLEQYF
CDR3 DNA: TGTGCCAGCAGCCAAGGGACAGGGCTCGAGCAGTACTTC

D gene: .
J gene: TRBJ1-2
V gene: TRBV10-3
clone size: .
CDR3 protein: CAISQWTAGNYGYTF
CDR3 DNA: TGTGCCATCAGTCAATGGACAGCGGGAAACTATGGCTACACCTTC

D gene: TRBD2
J gene: TRBJ2-1
V gene: TRBV29-1
clone size: few
CDR3 protein: CSVDGIAGGPNYNEQFF
CDR3 DNA: TGCAGCGTTGACGGGATAGCGGGAGGGCCAAACTACAATGAGCAGTTCTTC

D gene: TRBD1
J gene: TRBJ1-4
V gene: TRBV7-2
clone size: .
CDR3 protein: CASSSSTGGGEKLFF
CDR3 DNA: TGTGCCAGCAGCTCCTCGACAGGGGGCGGTGAAAAACTGTTTTTT

D gene: .
J gene: TRBJ2-5
V gene: TRBV28
clone size: .
CDR3 protein: CASSFPWDIQETQYF
CDR3 DNA: TGTGCCAGCAGTTTCCCCTGGGACATCCAAGAGACCCAGTACTTC

D gene: TRBD1
J gene: TRBJ2-5
V gene: TRBV28
clone size: .
CDR3 protein: CASSRDRSETQYF
CDR3 DNA: TGTGCCAGCAGCCGGGACAGGAGTGAGACCCAGTACTTC

D gene: TRBD2
J gene: TRBJ2-7
V gene: TRBV19
clone size: few
CDR3 protein: CASSPTGGYEQYF
CDR3 DNA: TGTGCCAGTAGTCCGACGGGAGGTTACGAGCAGTACTTC

D gene: .
J gene: TRBJ2-3
V gene: TRBV4-1
clone size: .
CDR3 protein: CASSRGQGRADTQYF
CDR3 DNA: TGCGCCAGCAGCCGCGGGCAGGGGAGGGCAGATACGCAGTATTTT

D gene: .
J gene: TRBJ1-1
V gene: TRBV5-6
clone size: .
CDR3 protein: CASSLGQITNTEAFF
CDR3 DNA: TGTGCCAGCAGCTTGGGACAGATAACGAACACTGAAGCTTTCTTT

D gene: TRBD2
J gene: TRBJ2-1
V gene: TRBV24-1
clone size: .
CDR3 protein: CATSTSAYNEQFF
CDR3 DNA: TGTGCCACCAGCACTAGCGCGTACAATGAGCAGTTCTTC

D gene: .
J gene: TRBJ2-7
V gene: TRBV28
clone size: .
CDR3 protein: CASSFSGRPSYEQYF
CDR3 DNA: TGTGCCAGCAGTTTCTCCGGGAGACCGTCCTACGAGCAGTACTTC

D gene: .
J gene: TRBJ2-6
V gene: TRBV5-1
clone size: .
CDR3 protein: CASSLDGSGANVLTF
CDR3 DNA: TGCGCCAGCAGCTTGGACGGCTCTGGGGCCAACGTCCTGACTTTC

D gene: TRBD2
J gene: TRBJ2-7
V gene: TRBV5-1
clone size: .
CDR3 protein: CASSDGTRGEQYF
CDR3 DNA: TGCGCCAGCAGCGACGGGACTAGAGGCGAGCAGTACTTC

D gene: .
J gene: TRBJ1-5
V gene: TRBV7-2
clone size: .
CDR3 protein: CASSLMTGSNQPQHF
CDR3 DNA: TGTGCCAGCAGCTTAATGACTGGTAGCAATCAGCCCCAGCATTTT

D gene: TRBD1
J gene: TRBJ1-3
V gene: TRBV5-6
clone size: .
CDR3 protein: CASSFGTGAGNTIYF
CDR3 DNA: TGTGCCAGCAGCTTCGGGACAGGGGCGGGAAACACCATATATTTT

D gene: TRBD1
J gene: TRBJ1-3
V gene: TRBV18
clone size: .
CDR3 protein: CASSRDRGPGNTIYF
CDR3 DNA: TGTGCCAGCTCACGAGACAGGGGGCCTGGAAACACCATATATTTT

D gene: TRBD1
J gene: TRBJ1-1
V gene: TRBV3-1/TRBV3-2
clone size: .
CDR3 protein: CASSQGPTGPGTEAFF
CDR3 DNA: TGTGCCAGCAGCCAAGGCCCGACAGGGCCGGGCACTGAAGCTTTCTTT

D gene: TRBD1
J gene: TRBJ1-1
V gene: TRBV6-2/TRBV6-3
clone size: .
CDR3 protein: CASSYSGTGSAEAFF
CDR3 DNA: TGTGCCAGCAGTTACTCTGGGACAGGGTCCGCTGAAGCTTTCTTT

D gene: TRBD1
J gene: TRBJ1-2
V gene: TRBV5-1
clone size: .
CDR3 protein: CASSLTGGAGYGYTF
CDR3 DNA: TGCGCCAGCAGCTTAACAGGGGGCGCGGGCTATGGCTACACCTTC

D gene: TRBD2
J gene: TRBJ2-3
V gene: TRBV19
clone size: .
CDR3 protein: CASSMGTSRRADTQYF
CDR3 DNA: TGTGCCAGTAGTATGGGGACTAGCCGGCGCGCAGATACGCAGTATTTT

D gene: .
J gene: TRBJ2-2
V gene: TRBV14
clone size: .
CDR3 protein: CASSQDRPLSWAEELFF
CDR3 DNA: TGTGCCAGCAGCCAAGATCGCCCGCTCTCTTGGGCCGAGGAGCTGTTTTTT

D gene: TRBD2
J gene: TRBJ2-3
V gene: TRBV28
clone size: .
CDR3 protein: CASSSGLAGRSQYF
CDR3 DNA: TGTGCCAGCAGTTCGGGACTAGCGGGAAGATCGCAGTATTTT

D gene: .
J gene: TRBJ2-1
V gene: TRBV11-2
clone size: .
CDR3 protein: CASGEALRNEQFF
CDR3 DNA: TGTGCCAGCGGGGAGGCTCTTCGCAATGAGCAGTTCTTC

D gene: .
J gene: TRBJ2-3
V gene: TRBV7-2
clone size: .
CDR3 protein: CASSPGRDTQYF
CDR3 DNA: TGTGCCAGCAGCCCGGGAAGAGATACGCAGTATTTT

D gene: TRBD1
J gene: TRBJ2-1
V gene: TRBV6-5
clone size: .
CDR3 protein: CASSRDRNEQFF
CDR3 DNA: TGTGCCAGCAGTCGGGACAGGAATGAGCAGTTCTTC

D gene: TRBD1
J gene: TRBJ2-7
V gene: TRBV6-5
clone size: .
CDR3 protein: CASSPDRAGEQYF
CDR3 DNA: TGTGCCAGCAGTCCCGACAGGGCCGGAGAGCAGTACTTC

D gene: .
J gene: TRBJ2-7
V gene: TRBV5-8
clone size: .
CDR3 protein: CASSLETGKAYEQYF
CDR3 DNA: TGTGCCAGCAGCTTGGAAACGGGGAAAGCCTACGAGCAGTACTTC

D gene: .
J gene: TRBJ2-1
V gene: TRBV23-1
clone size: .
CDR3 protein: CASSHATANNEQFF
CDR3 DNA: TGCGCCAGCAGTCACGCGACAGCCAACAATGAGCAGTTCTTC

D gene: .
J gene: TRBJ2-3
V gene: TRBV6-2/TRBV6-3
clone size: .
CDR3 protein: CASSTGVGGGTSTDTQYF
CDR3 DNA: TGTGCCAGCAGTACTGGAGTCGGAGGCGGGACCAGCACAGATACGCAGTATTTT